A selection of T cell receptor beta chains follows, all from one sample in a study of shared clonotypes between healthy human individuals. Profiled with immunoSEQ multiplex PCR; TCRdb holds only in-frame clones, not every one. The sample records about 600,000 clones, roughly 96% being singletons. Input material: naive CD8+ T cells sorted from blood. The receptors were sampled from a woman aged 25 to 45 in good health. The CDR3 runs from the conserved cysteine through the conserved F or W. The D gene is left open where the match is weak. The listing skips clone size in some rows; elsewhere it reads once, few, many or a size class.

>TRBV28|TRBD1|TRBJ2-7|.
TGTGCCAGCACCGGACAGGGGGCCTACGAGCAGTACTTC
CASTGQGAYEQYF
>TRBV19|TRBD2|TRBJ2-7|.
TGTGCCAGTAGTATAGATATGGAGACTAGCGGGATCTACGAGCAGTACTTC
CASSIDMETSGIYEQYF
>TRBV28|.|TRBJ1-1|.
TGTGCCAGCAGTTTGTTCGGCAGGGGCACTGAAGCTTTCTTT
CASSLFGRGTEAFF
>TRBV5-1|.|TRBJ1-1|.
TGCGCCAGCAGCTTAGGGGCGCTGAACACTGAAGCTTTCTTT
CASSLGALNTEAFF
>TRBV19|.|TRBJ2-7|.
TGTGCCAGTTCCCAGGGGGGAGCTTACGAGCAGTACTTC
CASSQGGAYEQYF
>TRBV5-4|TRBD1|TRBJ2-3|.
TGTGCCAGCACCTACAGGGGTACAGATACGCAGTATTTT
CASTYRGTDTQYF
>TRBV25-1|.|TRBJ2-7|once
TGTGCCAGCGGCCTCCACAAACGCGAGCAGTACTTC
CASGLHKREQYF
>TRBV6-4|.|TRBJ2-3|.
TGTGCCAGCAGTGCTAAGGGCGGCGATACGCAGTATTTT
CASSAKGGDTQYF
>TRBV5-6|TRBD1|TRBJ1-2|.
TGTGCCAGCAGCATGGAACAGGGGTCTAACTATGGCTACACCTTC
CASSMEQGSNYGYTF
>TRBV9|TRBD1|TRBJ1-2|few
TGTGCCAGCAGCGTTCGACAGGGCCCCCCTGGCTACACCTTC
CASSVRQGPPGYTF
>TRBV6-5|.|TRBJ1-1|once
TGTGCCAGCAGCCTGGGGGGATCGAACACTGAAGCTTTCTTT
CASSLGGSNTEAFF
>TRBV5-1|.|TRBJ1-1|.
TGCGCCAGCAGGTTGGGTTTAGGGGCCGGCACTGAAGCTTTCTTT
CASRLGLGAGTEAFF
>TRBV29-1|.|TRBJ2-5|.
TGCAGCGTTGTCCACGGGCCGGGTTTGGAGACCCAGTACTTC
CSVVHGPGLETQYF
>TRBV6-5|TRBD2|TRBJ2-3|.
TGTGCCACCCAAGCGGGAGGGCCTATAGATACGCAGTATTTT
CATQAGGPIDTQYF
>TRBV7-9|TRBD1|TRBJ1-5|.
TGTGCCAGCAGCTTAGGTCAGGGGGCCAATCAGCCCCAGCATTTT
CASSLGQGANQPQHF